This T cell receptor (beta chain) originates from a study of blood T cell repertoires in COVID-19. From germline, CDR1 is SGHRS and CDR2 YFSETQ. Trimming removed 3 bases at V and 7 bases at J, with 16 bases between. The CDR3 totals 14 residues. The repertoire was sequenced with immunoSEQ multiplex PCR; TCRdb's copy has only in-frame clones and lacks some. In the table there are about 55,000 clones, 82% of which are singletons. Sequencing was performed on peripheral blood. The receptor comes from a man aged 80 or over with COVID-19, enrolled during active disease. V and J are TRBV5-1 and TRBJ1-1; a weak D match, TRBD1 (6 bases). The chain's CDR3 is CASSSFWTAREAFF. In DNA form, the CDR3 reads TGCGCCAGCAGCTCGTTTTGGACAGCCCGTGAAGCTTTCTTT.